The sequence of this T cell receptor beta chain was determined in a study of blood T cells in healthy people across ages. This CDR3 spans 15 amino acids. Trimming cost V 0 bases and J 7 bases, with 10 bases left between them. Germline CDR1 reads LGHDT; CDR2 reads YNNKEL (reference sequence). The people who gave samples were healthy Caucasians from Russia, aged about 6 to 95. PCR was performed a second time for about 7 to 12 cycles using a sample-barcoded 5' primer and a J-beta primer mix. TCRdb analysed the 5' RACE reads with MiXCR anew, one entry per CDR3 protein. The sample lists around 1.5 million distinct CDR3 sequences; roughly 30% were seen once.

Sequencing input: blood. This sequence was found in a woman between 25 and 40 years old in good health. This chain connects TRBV3-1 to TRBJ1-6; D is uncertain. CDR3 DNA: TGTGCCAGCAGCCAAGATTCGCGTACCAATTCACCCCTCCACTTT. It codes for CASSQDSRTNSPLHF.